This TCR beta chain was recorded in a study of T cells in Graves' hyperthyroidism and ophthalmopathy. The CDR3 sequence is 14 residues long. V was cut by 3 bases and J by 2 bases, with 9 bases left in between. The germline V gene has CDR1 SNHLY and CDR2 FYNNEI. Using RNA transcripts as the source, TCR beta CDR3 regions were amplified. The TCR CDR3 was amplified in a first-round RT-PCR using the HTBI primer set. TCRdb fed the multiplex PCR reads into MiXCR, producing one record per CDR3 protein. The sample records about 200,000 distinct CDR3 sequences, around 18% being singletons. Exclusions: uncontrolled infection, other autoimmune disease, pregnancy, lactation. Diagnosing involved the use of clinical symptoms, serum thyroxine and TRAb, thyroid ultrasound and orbital computed tomography. Cells are PBMCs isolated from around 9.4 ml of fresh blood. The sample holds many counts of this clonotype.

The chain recombines TRBV2 with TRBJ2-3; D remains unclear. This receptor was identified in a man aged 35-49 years with Graves' hyperthyroidism. The sequencing sample was made of blood. The CDR3 here is CASSDRTNTDTQYF. DNA of the CDR3: TGTGCCAGCAGTGATAGGACCAACACAGATACGCAGTATTTT.